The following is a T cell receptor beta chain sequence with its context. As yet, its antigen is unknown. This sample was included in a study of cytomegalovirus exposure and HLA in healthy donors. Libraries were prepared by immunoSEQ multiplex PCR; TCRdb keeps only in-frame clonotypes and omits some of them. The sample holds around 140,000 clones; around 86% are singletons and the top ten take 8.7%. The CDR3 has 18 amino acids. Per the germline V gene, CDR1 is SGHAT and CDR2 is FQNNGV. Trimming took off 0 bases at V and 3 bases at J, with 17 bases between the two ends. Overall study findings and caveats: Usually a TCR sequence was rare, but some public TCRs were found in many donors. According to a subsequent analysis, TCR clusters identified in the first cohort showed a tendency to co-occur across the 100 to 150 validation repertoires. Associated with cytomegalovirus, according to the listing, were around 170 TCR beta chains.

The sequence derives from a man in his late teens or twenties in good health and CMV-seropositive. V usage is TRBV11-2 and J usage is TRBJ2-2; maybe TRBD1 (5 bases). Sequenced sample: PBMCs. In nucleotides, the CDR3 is TGTGCCAGCAGCTTAGACCCCAGGGCCGTAGTCGACACCGGGGAGCTGTTTTTT. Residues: CASSLDPRAVVDTGELFF.